Presented here are 2 T cell receptor beta chains from one specimen sequenced in a study of CD8+ T cells in alopecia areata. cDNA serving as the sequencing template came from extracted, reverse transcribed RNA. Assay used: immunoSEQ multiplex PCR; TCRdb lists only in-frame clones, some missing. The sample records fewer than 150,000 clones, roughly three fifths being singletons. Regarding treatment: oral pan-JAK inhibitor, 5-10 mg twice daily. The specimen comprised CD4+ T cells sorted from blood, sampled at week 24, from a patient treated with tofacitinib. The receptors shown here come from a human donor with alopecia areata.

The chain recombines TRBV10-3 with TRBJ2-5, with 7 bases that match TRBD2. Losses at the gene ends were 4 bases for V and 2 bases for J; bases not matched to a gene: 1. The germline V gene has CDR1 ENHRY and CDR2 SYGVKD. The CDR3 is made up of 13 amino acids. The CDR3 nucleotides are TGTGCCATCAGTGTGGGAGGGCAAGAGACCCAGTACTTC. This sequence encodes CAISVGGQETQYF.

This clone was recorded a few times. The chain uses TRBV4-1 and TRBJ2-3; 12 bases fit TRBD2. CDR3 size: 20 residues. V lost 0 bases to trimming and J lost 2 bases; unmatched junction nucleotides: 12. The germline V gene has CDR1 MGHRA and CDR2 YSYEKL. The CDR3 nucleotides are TGCGCCAGCAGCCAAGATCGGGAAGCTAGCGGGGGGGCCCCCACAGATACGCAGTATTTT. Residues: CASSQDREASGGAPTDTQYF.